Included here is one TCR beta chain sequence, with context. The antigen remains unidentified. Trimming removed 5 bases from V and 7 bases from J; junction bases left unmatched: 11. There are 15 residues in the CDR3. CDR1 and CDR2 (germline): LNHDA, SQIVND (reference sequence). The sample is drawn from a study of cytomegalovirus exposure and HLA in healthy donors. As for the study in general: 81% of roughly 430 genotyped donors fell in the Caucasian-associated ancestry cluster. Study-level results: Upon later analysis, TCR association rates were observed to vary by HLA locus, being highest for DRB1 and lowest for HLA-C. Some public TCRs appeared in many individuals, while most sequences were rare. There were several of the most significant clusters that appeared linked to common viral pathogens in a later analysis.

With 60 Vbeta and 13 Jbeta primers, the PCR was carried out. Sequencing was performed with immunoSEQ multiplex PCR; in TCRdb, only in-frame clones are kept and a portion is missing. Among about 100,000 clones, over 60% were seen once, and the ten largest hold around 9.6%. The rearrangement joins TRBV19 to TRBJ2-3; 8 bases map to TRBD1. This sequence originates from a male donor in good health and CMV-seropositive. The sequenced sample consisted of PBMCs. This chain's CDR3 is CASSLGQGTKYTQYF. The CDR3 coding sequence is TGTGCCAGTAGTCTAGGACAGGGTACGAAATATACGCAGTATTTT. The full variable domain, in which reference TRBV19 and TRBJ2-3 provide the parts outside the CDR3, is DGGITQSPKYLFRKEGQNVTLSCEQNLNHDAMYWYRQDPGQGLRLIYYSQIVNDFQKGDIAEGYSVSREKKESFPLTVTSAQKNPTAFYLCASSLGQGTKYTQYFGPGTRLTVL.